The entry below gives a single T cell receptor (beta chain) sequence along with its context. The data belong to a study of shared clonotypes between healthy human individuals. V was shortened by 0 bases and J by 4 bases, with 11 bases between the two germline ends. This CDR3 comprises 14 residues. Per germline, CDR1 SGHRS and CDR2 YFSETQ. Naive CD8 cells were CD45RO-negative, positively selected for CCR7, excluding terminally differentiated effector memory CD45RA+ cells. TCRdb's table, derived via immunoSEQ multiplex PCR, lists solely in-frame clones and lacks some. The sample has about 680,000 clones, approximately 90% seen once.

The origin of this receptor is a man under 40 in good health. The sequencing input was naive CD8+ T cells sorted from blood. The V gene is TRBV5-1, the J gene TRBJ2-7; D unclear. CDR3 protein: CASSLEPEMYEQYF. The CDR3 coding sequence is TGCGCCAGCAGCTTGGAGCCAGAGATGTACGAGCAGTACTTC.